The source of this T cell receptor beta chain is a study of blood T cells in healthy people across ages. Study-wide points: It was the long-lived donors that had more naive CD4+ cells and higher diversity than aged donors.

Germline values: CDR1 SGHRS, CDR2 YFSETQ. The CDR3 spans 12 residues. The use of a sample-barcoded 5' primer and a J-beta primer mix characterized a second PCR of about 7 to 12 cycles. From the 5' RACE reads, TCRdb called clonotypes with MiXCR, one entry per CDR3 protein. The sample has some 800,000 distinct CDR3 sequences, 25% seen once. This clonotype has just a few counts. Its specificity is unknown. A junction end diverges from the germline sequence, so it may reflect a read error. This same sample was also part of a study on T cells of mothers and their children. From that study: Related mother-child pairs showed slightly higher but non-significant overlap than unrelated pairs. Not a single persistent microchimeric T cell clone was detected.

The rearrangement joins TRBV5-1 to TRBJ2-5; maybe TRBD2 (5 bases). The material sequenced was blood. The receptor was isolated from a boy between 10 and 17 years old in good health. The CDR3 DNA sequence: TGCGCCAGCAGCTCCAGCTGGGAGACTCAGTACTTC. It translates to CASSSSWETQYF.